The 5 T cell receptor beta chains listed next were all sequenced from one sample in a study of graft-versus-host responses after intestinal transplantation. Antigen specificity for these receptors is unknown. Repertoires were generated with immunoSEQ multiplex PCR, while TCRdb's copy carries only in-frame clones and drops some. The sample lists more than 95,000 clones, approximately 93% occurring once. The sequencing here drew on unstimulated CD8+ T cells sorted from spleen or lymph node cells, taken before intestinal transplant. Receptors originate from a human donor who received an intestinal transplant.

V and J are TRBV6-5 and TRBJ2-3; D not resolved. The germline V and J ends were trimmed by 4 bases and 2 bases, with 16 bases remaining between them. The CDR3 runs to 16 residues. Germline CDR1 and CDR2: MNHEY and SVGAGI. The CDR3 region has the DNA TGTGCCAGCAGTTCCGCCTATAGTGCGCTCACAGATACGCAGTATTTT. Its translation is CASSSAYSALTDTQYF.

The genes are TRBV6-6 and TRBJ2-3; D may be TRBD1 or TRBD2 (5 bases each). The CDR3 runs 13 residues. Germline CDR1 and CDR2: MNHNY and SVGAGI (reference sequence). V was cut by 6 bases and J by 2 bases, with 9 bases left in between. The CDR3 is CASRGPYTDTQYF. The DNA for the CDR3 is TGTGCCAGCAGGGGACCCTACACAGATACGCAGTATTTT.

The rearrangement links TRBV7-9 to TRBJ2-3; D may match TRBD1 or TRBD2 (5 bases each). The germline gives CDR1 SEHNR, CDR2 FQNEAQ (reference sequence). The CDR3 spans 11 residues. The ends were cut back, 11 bases at V and 2 bases at J, with 8 bases in the middle. The CDR3 loop reads CAGTDTDTQYF. CDR3 nucleotide sequence: TGTGCCGGGACCGACACAGATACGCAGTATTTT.

The chain carries TRBV6-1 and TRBJ1-3, with 9 bases that match TRBD1. Trimming cost V 4 bases and J 4 bases; bases outside gene matches: 8. There are 16 residues in the CDR3. CDR1 and CDR2 (germline): MNHNS, SASEGT. The CDR3 here is CASSARQGVSGNTIYF. For the CDR3, the DNA is TGTGCCAGCAGTGCACGACAGGGGGTATCAGGAAACACCATATATTTT.

V and J are TRBV6-5 and TRBJ2-5; 10 nucleotides match TRBD1. V shed 10 bases, J shed 1 base, and the junction held 6 bases outside the gene matches. CDR3 length equals 14 residues. Germline V gene sequence: CDR1 MNHEY, CDR2 SVGAGI. The CDR3 bases are TGTGCCACCGGGGGACAGGGGTTCCAAGAGACCCAGTACTTC. Its protein is CATGGQGFQETQYF.